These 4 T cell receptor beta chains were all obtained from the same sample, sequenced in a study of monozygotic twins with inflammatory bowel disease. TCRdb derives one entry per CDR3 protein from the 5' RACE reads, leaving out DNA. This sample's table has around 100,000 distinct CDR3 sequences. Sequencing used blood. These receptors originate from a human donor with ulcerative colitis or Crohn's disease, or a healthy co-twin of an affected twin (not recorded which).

The CDR3 protein is CAIREAGVTYEQYF. The chain couples TRBV10-3 to TRBJ2-7. The CDR3 loop spans 14 amino acids. Germline V gives CDR1 ENHRY, CDR2 SYGVKD.

The CDR3 sequence is CSAPDRGPGYTF. The chain combines TRBV20-1 with TRBJ1-2; TCRdb's D call of TRBD1 is untestable without DNA. Germline CDR1 is DFQATT and CDR2 is SNEGSKA (reference sequence). The CDR3 length is 12 residues.

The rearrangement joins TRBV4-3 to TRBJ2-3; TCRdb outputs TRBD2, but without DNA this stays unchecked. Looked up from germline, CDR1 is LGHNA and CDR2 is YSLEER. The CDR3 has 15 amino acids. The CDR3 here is CASSQGTSPTDTQYF.

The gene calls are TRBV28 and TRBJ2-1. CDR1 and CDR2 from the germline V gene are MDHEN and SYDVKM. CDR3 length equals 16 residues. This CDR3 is CASSLIGGSSYNEQFF.